Included here is one T cell receptor (beta chain) sequence, with context. The target antigen is unknown. The entry originates in a study of T cell therapy after organ transplantation. Study conclusions and caveats: Post-therapy CD8 clonality change correlated inversely with pretherapy clonality. Minimal repertoire change after therapy followed marked pretherapy expansions in nonresponders.

Sample time point: 4-8 weeks after completion of therapy. These patients had received solid-organ transplants and had drug-resistant or recurrent cytomegalovirus. Germline V gives CDR1 SEHNR, CDR2 FQNEAQ (reference sequence). CDR3 length: 11 residues. V was pared by 5 bases and J by 3 bases, with 2 bases between. Clones were read by immunoSEQ multiplex PCR, and TCRdb kept only the in-frame ones, dropping some. This sample has several thousand clones; about two thirds occur once, and the top ten carry 25% to 30%. The material sequenced was CD8+ T cells from blood, taken after autologous CMV-specific T cell therapy. The chain employs TRBV7-9 and TRBJ2-1; D is uncertain. The receptor was isolated from a human patient who had received a solid organ transplant and had CMV disease. Some T cells may trace back to the graft donor. The CDR3 sequence is CASSHYNEQFF. The CDR3 DNA reads as TGTGCCAGCAGCCACTACAATGAGCAGTTCTTC. The full variable domain, its missing parts supplied by reference TRBV7-9 and TRBJ2-1, is DTGVSQNPRHKITKRGQNVTFRCDPISEHNRLYWYRQTLGQGPEFLTYFQNEAQLEKSRLLSDRFSAERPKGSFSTLEIQRTEQGDSAMYLCASSHYNEQFFGPGTRLTVL.